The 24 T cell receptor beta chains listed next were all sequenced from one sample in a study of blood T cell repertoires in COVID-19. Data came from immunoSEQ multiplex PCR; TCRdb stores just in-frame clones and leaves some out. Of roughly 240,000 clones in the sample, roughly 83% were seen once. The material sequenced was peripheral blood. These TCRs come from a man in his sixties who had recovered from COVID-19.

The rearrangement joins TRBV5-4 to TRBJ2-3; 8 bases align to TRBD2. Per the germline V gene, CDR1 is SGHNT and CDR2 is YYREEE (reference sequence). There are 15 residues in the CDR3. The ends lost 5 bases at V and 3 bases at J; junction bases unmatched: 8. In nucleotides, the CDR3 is TGTGCCAGCAGGGATCCGGGACTAGAAACAGATACGCAGTATTTT. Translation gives CASRDPGLETDTQYF.

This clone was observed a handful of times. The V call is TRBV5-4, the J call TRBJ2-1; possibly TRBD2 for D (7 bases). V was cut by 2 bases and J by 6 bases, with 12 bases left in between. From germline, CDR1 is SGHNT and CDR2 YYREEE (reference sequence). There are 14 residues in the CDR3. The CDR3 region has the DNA TGTGCCAGCAGCTTTGTCCGGGGGGCCAATGAGCAGTTCTTC. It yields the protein CASSFVRGANEQFF.

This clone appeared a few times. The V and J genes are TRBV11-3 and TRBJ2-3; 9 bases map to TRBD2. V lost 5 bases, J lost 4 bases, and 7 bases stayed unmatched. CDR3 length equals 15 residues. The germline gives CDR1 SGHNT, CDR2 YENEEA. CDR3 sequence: CASSTGLAGADTQYF. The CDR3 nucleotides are TGTGCCAGCAGCACGGGACTAGCCGGCGCAGATACGCAGTATTTT.

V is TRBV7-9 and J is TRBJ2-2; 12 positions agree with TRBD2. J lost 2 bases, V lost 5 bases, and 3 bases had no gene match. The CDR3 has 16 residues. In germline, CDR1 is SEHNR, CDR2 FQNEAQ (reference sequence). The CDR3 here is CASSPLAGGNTGELFF. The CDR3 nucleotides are TGTGCCAGCAGCCCACTAGCGGGGGGAAACACCGGGGAGCTGTTTTTT. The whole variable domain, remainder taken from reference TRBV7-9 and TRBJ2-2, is DTGVSQNPRHKITKRGQNVTFRCDPISEHNRLYWYRQTLGQGPEFLTYFQNEAQLEKSRLLSDRFSAERPKGSFSTLEIQRTEQGDSAMYLCASSPLAGGNTGELFFGEGSRLTVL.

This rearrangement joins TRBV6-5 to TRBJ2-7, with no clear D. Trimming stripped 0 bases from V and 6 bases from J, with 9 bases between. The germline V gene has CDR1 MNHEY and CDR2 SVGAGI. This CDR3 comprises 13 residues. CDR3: CASSYSGVAEQYF. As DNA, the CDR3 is TGTGCCAGCAGTTACTCGGGCGTGGCCGAGCAGTACTTC.

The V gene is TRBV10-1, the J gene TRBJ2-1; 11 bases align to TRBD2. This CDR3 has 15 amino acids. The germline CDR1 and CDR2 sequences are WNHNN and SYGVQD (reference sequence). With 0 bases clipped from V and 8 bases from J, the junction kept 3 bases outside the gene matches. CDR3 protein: CASSESSGRVYEQFF. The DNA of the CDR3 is TGCGCCAGCAGTGAGTCTAGCGGGAGGGTCTATGAGCAGTTCTTC.

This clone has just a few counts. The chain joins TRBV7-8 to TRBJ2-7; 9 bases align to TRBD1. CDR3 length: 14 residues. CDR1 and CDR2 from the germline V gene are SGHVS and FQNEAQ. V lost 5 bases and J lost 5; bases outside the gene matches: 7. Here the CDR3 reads CASSISGTGHEQYF. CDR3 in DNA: TGTGCCAGCAGCATATCCGGGACAGGGCACGAGCAGTACTTC.

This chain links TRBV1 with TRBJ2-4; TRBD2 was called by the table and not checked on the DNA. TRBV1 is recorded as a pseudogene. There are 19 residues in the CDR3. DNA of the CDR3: TGCACCAGCAGCCAAGAGGGGCCTAGCGGGATGGGAGGTGAAAACATTCAGTACTTC. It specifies CTSSQEGPSGMGGENIQYF.

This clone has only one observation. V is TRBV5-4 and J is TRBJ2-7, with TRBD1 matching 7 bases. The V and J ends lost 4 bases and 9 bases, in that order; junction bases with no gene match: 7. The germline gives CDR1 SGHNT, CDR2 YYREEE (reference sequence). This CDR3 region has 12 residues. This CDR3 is CASSVTGVGQYF. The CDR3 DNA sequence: TGTGCCAGCAGCGTTACAGGGGTGGGGCAGTACTTC.

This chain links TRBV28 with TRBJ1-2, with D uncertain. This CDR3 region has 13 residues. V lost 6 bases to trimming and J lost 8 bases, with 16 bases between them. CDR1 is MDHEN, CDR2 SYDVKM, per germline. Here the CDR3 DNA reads TGTGCCAGCAGCCGCCCCAACTTGGTAGGCTACACCTTC. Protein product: CASSRPNLVGYTF.

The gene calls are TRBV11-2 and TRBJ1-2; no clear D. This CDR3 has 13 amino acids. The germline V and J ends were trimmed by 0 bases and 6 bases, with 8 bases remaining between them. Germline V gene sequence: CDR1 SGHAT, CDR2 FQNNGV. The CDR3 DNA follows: TGTGCCAGCAGCTTAGAGAGGGCGGATGGCTACACCTTC. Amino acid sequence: CASSLERADGYTF.

The CDR3 region is CASSPLPGTGNEKLFF. CDR3 DNA sequence: TGTGCCAGCAGCCCCTTGCCTGGGACAGGGAACGAAAAACTGTTTTTT. The chain has TRBV7-3 and TRBJ1-4; 9 bases fit TRBD1. CDR3 length equals 16 residues. With 5 bases clipped from V and 8 bases from J, the junction kept 12 bases outside the gene matches. Germline V gene sequence: CDR1 SGHTA, CDR2 FQGTGA.

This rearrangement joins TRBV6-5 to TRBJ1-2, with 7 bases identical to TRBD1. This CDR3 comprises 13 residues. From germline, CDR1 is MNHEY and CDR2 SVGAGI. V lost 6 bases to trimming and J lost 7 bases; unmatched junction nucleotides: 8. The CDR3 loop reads CASRLTGAGGYTF. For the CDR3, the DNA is TGTGCCAGCAGGCTCACAGGGGCCGGTGGCTACACCTTC.

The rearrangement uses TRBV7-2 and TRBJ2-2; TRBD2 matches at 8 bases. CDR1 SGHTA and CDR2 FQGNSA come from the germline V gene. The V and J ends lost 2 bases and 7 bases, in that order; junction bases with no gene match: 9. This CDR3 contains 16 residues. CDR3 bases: TGTGCCAGCAGCTTAACCCAGGGACTAGTTGGCGGGGAGCTGTTTTTT. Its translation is CASSLTQGLVGGELFF. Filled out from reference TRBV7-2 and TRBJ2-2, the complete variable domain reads GAGVSQSPSNKVTEKGKDVELRCDPISGHTALYWYRQSLGQGLEFLIYFQGNSAPDKSGLPSDRFSAERTGGSVSTLTIQRTQQEDSAVYLCASSLTQGLVGGELFFGEGSRLTVL.

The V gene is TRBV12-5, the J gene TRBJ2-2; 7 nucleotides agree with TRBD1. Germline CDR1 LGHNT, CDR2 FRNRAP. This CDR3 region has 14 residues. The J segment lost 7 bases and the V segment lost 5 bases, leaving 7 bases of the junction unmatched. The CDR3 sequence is CASGGDSQIGELFF. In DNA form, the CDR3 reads TGTGCTAGTGGTGGGGACAGTCAAATCGGGGAGCTGTTTTTT.

CDR3 bases: TGTGCCAGCCCATGCCGCTCTAGCGGGGGGCATGCGAACACCGGGGAGCTGTTTTTT. Its protein product is CASPCRSSGGHANTGELFF. The V gene is TRBV21-1, the J gene TRBJ2-2; TRBD2 is the table's D call and was not checked against the DNA. TRBV21-1 constitutes a pseudogene. This CDR3 has 19 residues.

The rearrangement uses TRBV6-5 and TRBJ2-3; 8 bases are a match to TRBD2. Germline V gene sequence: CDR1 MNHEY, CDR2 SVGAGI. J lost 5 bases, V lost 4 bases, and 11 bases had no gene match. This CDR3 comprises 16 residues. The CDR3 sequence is CASSSPRVAGGDTQYF. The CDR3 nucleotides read TGTGCCAGCAGTTCCCCCCGAGTGGCGGGGGGAGATACGCAGTATTTT.

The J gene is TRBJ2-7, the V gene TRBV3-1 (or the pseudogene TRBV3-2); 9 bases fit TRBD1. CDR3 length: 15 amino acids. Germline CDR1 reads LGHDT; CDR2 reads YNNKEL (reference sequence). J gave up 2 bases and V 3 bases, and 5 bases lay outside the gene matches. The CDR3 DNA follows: TGTGCCAGCAGCCAGGAGGGACAGGGTCCCTACGAGCAGTACTTC. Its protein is CASSQEGQGPYEQYF.

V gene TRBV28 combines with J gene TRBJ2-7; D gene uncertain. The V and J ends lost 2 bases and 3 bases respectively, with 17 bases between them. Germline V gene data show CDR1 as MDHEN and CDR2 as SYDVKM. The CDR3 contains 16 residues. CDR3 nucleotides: TGTGCCAGCAGTTTAGGGCAGCCGGTCGGTCTCTACGAGCAGTACTTC. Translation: CASSLGQPVGLYEQYF. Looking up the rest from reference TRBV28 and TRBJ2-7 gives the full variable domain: DVKVTQSSRYLVKRTGEKVFLECVQDMDHENMFWYRQDPGLGLRLIYFSYDVKMKEKGDIPEGYSVSREKKERFSLILESASTNQTSMYLCASSLGQPVGLYEQYFGPGTRLTVT.

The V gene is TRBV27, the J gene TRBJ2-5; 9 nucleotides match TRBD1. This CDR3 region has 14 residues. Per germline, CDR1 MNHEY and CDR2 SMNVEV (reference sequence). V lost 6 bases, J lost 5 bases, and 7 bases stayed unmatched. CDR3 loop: CASSHRGLWETQYF. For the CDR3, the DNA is TGTGCCAGCAGCCACAGGGGGCTTTGGGAGACCCAGTACTTC.

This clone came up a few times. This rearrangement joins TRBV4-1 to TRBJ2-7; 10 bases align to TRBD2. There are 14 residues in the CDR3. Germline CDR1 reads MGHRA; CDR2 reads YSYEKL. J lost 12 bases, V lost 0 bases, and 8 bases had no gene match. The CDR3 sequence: CASSQDSGLAERYF. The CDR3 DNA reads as TGCGCCAGCAGCCAAGATTCAGGACTAGCGGAGAGGTACTTC.

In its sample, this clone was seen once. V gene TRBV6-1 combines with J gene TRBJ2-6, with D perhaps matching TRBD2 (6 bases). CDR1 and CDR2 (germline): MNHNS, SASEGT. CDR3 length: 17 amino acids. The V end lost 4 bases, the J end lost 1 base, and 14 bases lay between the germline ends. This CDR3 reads CASSVTGGFSGANVLTF. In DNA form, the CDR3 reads TGTGCCAGCAGTGTAACCGGGGGTTTTTCTGGGGCCAACGTCCTGACTTTC.

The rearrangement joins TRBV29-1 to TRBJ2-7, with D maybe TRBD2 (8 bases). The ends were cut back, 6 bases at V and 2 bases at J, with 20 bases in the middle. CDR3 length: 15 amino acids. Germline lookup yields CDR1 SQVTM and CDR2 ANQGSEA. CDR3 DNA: TGCAGCGTCGGGGGGGCAGAACAGGGGACCTACGAGCAGTACTTC. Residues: CSVGGAEQGTYEQYF.

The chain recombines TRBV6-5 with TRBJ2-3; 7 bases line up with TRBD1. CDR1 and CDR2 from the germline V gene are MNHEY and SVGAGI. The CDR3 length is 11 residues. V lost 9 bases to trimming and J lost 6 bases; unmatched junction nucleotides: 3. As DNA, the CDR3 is TGTGCCAGTGAGGGGGCGGATACGCAGTATTTT. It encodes CASEGADTQYF.